This is a list of T cell receptor beta chains from one sample in a study of Ad26.COV2.S vaccination and SARS-CoV-2 variants. TCRdb's copy holds only in-frame clones and misses some; the assay was immunoSEQ multiplex PCR. The table includes some 340,000 clones, around 84% detected once. The sequences come from peripheral blood, collected in a trial of Ad26.COV2.S vaccine versus placebo. All receptors come from a person aged 18-60 years who received the Ad26.COV2.S COVID-19 vaccine or a placebo. CDR3s include the opening cysteine and the closing phenylalanine or tryptophan. A D gene is named only where the DNA matches it firmly. Expanded clones are given a class, and other clones once, few, many or no size at all.

J	D	V	size	DNA	CDR3
TRBJ1-6	NA	TRBV6-1	NA	TGTGCCAGCAGTGATGAAATCTCCTATAATTCACCCCTCCACTTT	CASSDEISYNSPLHF
TRBJ2-3	TRBD1	TRBV7-3	NA	TGTGCCAGCAGCTTATACGGACAGGTGAAAGATACGCAGTATTTT	CASSLYGQVKDTQYF
TRBJ1-3	NA	TRBV5-1	NA	TGCGCCAGCAGCTTGAGCAGCTCTGGAAACACCATATATTTT	CASSLSSSGNTIYF
TRBJ2-2	NA	TRBV14	many	TGTGCCAGCAGCCAAGGACAGGGGAGGGGCACCGGGGAGCTGTTTTTT	CASSQGQGRGTGELFF
TRBJ2-3	NA	TRBV6-5	NA	TGTGCCAGCCAGGGTGAGGGGAGCACAGATACGCAGTATTTT	CASQGEGSTDTQYF
TRBJ2-1	NA	TRBV11-1	NA	TGTGCCAGCAGCTTAGCGGGGCGGGGCTCCTACAATGAGCAGTTCTTC	CASSLAGRGSYNEQFF
TRBJ2-7	TRBD1	TRBV10-3	NA	TGTGCCATCACCAGGGACCGGGACAGGGGGATGTACGAGCAGTACTTC	CAITRDRDRGMYEQYF
TRBJ1-1	NA	TRBV12-5	few	TGTGCTAGTGGTTTGGACGGTACGAACACTGAAGCTTTCTTT	CASGLDGTNTEAFF
TRBJ1-1	NA	TRBV6-5	NA	TGTGCCAGCACCCCCTCCTTGAACACTGAAGCTTTCTTT	CASTPSLNTEAFF
TRBJ2-1	TRBD2	TRBV7-2	NA	TGTGCCAGCAGCTCCGGGACTAGCGGATACAATGAGCAGTTCTTC	CASSSGTSGYNEQFF